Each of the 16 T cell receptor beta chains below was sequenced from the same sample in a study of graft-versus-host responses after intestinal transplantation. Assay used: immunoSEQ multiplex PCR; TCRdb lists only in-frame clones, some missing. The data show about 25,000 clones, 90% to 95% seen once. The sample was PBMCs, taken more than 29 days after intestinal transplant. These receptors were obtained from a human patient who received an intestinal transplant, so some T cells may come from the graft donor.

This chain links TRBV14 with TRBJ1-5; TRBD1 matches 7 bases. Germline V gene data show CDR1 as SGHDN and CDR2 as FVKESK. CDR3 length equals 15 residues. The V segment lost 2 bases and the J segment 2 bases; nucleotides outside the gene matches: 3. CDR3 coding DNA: TGTGCCAGCAGCCAATACAGGGGTGGCAATCAGCCCCAGCATTTT. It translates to CASSQYRGGNQPQHF.

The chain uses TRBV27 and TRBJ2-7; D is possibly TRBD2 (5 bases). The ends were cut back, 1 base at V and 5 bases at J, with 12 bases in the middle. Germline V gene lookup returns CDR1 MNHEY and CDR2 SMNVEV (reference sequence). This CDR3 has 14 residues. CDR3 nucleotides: TGTGCCAGCAGTTTATATCGCCCGGGAAACGAGCAGTACTTC. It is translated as CASSLYRPGNEQYF.

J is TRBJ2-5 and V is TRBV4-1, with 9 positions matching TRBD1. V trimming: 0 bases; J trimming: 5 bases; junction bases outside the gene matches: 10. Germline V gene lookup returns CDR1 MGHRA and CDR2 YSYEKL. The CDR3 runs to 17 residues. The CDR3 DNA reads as TGCGCCAGCAGCCAAGAGATCGGGACAGGGCTTAGGGAGACCCAGTACTTC. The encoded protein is CASSQEIGTGLRETQYF.

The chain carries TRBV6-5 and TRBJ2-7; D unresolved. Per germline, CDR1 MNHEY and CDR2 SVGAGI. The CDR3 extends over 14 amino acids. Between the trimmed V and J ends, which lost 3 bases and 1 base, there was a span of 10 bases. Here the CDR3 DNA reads TGTGCCAGCAGTTATGGGCCCTCTTCCTACGAGCAGTACTTC. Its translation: CASSYGPSSYEQYF.

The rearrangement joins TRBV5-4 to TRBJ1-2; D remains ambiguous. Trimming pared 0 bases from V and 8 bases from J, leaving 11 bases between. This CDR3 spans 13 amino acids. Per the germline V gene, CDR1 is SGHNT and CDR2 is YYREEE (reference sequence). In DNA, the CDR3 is TGTGCCAGCAGCTTGGGTTTAAAACGCGGCTACACCTTC. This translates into CASSLGLKRGYTF.

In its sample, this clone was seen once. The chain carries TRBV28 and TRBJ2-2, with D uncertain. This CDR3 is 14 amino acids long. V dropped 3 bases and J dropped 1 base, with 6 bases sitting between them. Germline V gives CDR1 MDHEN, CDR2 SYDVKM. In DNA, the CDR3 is TGTGCCAGCAGTTTTGGTGTGAACACCGGGGAGCTGTTTTTT. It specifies CASSFGVNTGELFF.

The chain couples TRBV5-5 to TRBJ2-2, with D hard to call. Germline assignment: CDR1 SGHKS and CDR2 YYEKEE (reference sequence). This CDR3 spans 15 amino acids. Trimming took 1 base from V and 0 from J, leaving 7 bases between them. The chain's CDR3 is CASSLSAANTGELFF. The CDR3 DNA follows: TGTGCCAGCAGCTTGTCCGCAGCGAACACCGGGGAGCTGTTTTTT.

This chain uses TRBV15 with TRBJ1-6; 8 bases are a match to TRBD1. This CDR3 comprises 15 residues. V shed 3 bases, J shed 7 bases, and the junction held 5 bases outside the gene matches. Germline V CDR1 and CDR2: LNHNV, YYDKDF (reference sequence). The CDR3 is CATSSGTGWNSPLHF. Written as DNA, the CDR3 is TGTGCCACCAGCAGCGGGACAGGATGGAATTCACCCCTCCACTTT. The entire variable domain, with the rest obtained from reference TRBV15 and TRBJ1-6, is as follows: DAMVIQNPRYQVTQFGKPVTLSCSQTLNHNVMYWYQQKSSQAPKLLFHYYDKDFNNEADTPDNFQSRRPNTSFCFLDIRSPGLGDTAMYLCATSSGTGWNSPLHFGNGTRLTVT.

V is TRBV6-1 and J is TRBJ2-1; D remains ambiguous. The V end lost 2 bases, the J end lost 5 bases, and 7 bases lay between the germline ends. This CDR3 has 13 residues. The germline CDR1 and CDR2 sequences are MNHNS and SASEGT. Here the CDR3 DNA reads TGTGCCAGCAGTGAACCCTGGAACAATGAGCAGTTCTTC. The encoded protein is CASSEPWNNEQFF.

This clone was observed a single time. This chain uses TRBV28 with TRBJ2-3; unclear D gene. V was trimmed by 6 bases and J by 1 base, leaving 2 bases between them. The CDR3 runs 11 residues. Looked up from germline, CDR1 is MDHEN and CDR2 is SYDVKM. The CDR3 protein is CASSRTDTQYF. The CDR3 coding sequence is TGTGCCAGCAGCCGCACAGATACGCAGTATTTT.

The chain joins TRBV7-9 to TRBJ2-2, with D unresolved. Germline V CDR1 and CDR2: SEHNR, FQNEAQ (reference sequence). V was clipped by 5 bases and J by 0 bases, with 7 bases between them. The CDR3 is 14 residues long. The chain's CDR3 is CASSPPPNTGELFF. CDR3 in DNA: TGTGCCAGCAGCCCCCCCCCGAACACCGGGGAGCTGTTTTTT.

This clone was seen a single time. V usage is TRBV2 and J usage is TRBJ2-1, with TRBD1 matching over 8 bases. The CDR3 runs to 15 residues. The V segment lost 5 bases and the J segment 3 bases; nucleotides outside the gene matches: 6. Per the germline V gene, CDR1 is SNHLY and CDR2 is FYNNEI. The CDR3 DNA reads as TGTGCCAGCAGTACAGGGGGGATACTCTACAATGAGCAGTTCTTC. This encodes CASSTGGILYNEQFF.

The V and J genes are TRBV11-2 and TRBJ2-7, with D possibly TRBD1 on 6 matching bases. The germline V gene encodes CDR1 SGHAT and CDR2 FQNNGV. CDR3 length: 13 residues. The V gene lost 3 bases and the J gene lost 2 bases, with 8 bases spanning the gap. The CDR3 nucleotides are TGTGCCAGCAGCTTGGGGGCTACCTACGAGCAGTACTTC. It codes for CASSLGATYEQYF.

CDR3 sequence (DNA): TGTGCCAGCAGTCCATACTATTCTAGCACAGATACGCAGTATTTT. It codes for CASSPYYSSTDTQYF. The chain combines TRBV27 with TRBJ2-3; D unresolved. V lost 5 bases, J lost 0 bases, and 12 bases lay in between. This CDR3 contains 15 residues. Germline V CDR1 and CDR2: MNHEY, SMNVEV (reference sequence).

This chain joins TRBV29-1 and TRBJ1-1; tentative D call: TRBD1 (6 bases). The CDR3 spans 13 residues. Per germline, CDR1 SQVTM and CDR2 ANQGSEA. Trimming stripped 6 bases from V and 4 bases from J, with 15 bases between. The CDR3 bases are TGCAGCGTCGGGGGGGCCGGGGGCACTGAAGCTTTCTTT. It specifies CSVGGAGGTEAFF.

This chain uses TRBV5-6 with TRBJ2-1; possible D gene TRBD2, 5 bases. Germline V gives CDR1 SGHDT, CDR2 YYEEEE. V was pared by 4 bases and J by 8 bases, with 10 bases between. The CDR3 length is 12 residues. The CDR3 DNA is TGTGCCAGCAGCATCGGGGTAGATGAGCAGTTCTTC. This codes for CASSIGVDEQFF. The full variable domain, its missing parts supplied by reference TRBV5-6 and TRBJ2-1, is DAGVTQSPTHLIKTRGQQVTLRCSPKSGHDTVSWYQQALGQGPQFIFQYYEEEERQRGNFPDRFSGHQFPNYSSELNVNALLLGDSALYLCASSIGVDEQFFGPGTRLTVL.